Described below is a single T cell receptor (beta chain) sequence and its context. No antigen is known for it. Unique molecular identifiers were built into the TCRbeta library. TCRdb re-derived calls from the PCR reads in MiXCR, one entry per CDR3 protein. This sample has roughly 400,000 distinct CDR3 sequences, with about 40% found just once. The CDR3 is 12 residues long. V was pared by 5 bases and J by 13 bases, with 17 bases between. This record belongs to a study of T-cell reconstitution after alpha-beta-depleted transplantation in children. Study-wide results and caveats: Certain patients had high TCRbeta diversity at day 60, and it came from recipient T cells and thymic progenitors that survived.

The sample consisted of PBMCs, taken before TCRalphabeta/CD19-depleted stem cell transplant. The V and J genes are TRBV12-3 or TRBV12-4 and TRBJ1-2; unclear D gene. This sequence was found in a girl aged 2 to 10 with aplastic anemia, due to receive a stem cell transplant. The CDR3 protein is CASSPGPRLSTF. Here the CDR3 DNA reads TGTGCCAGCAGTCCCGGGCCCCGGCTCAGCACCTTC.